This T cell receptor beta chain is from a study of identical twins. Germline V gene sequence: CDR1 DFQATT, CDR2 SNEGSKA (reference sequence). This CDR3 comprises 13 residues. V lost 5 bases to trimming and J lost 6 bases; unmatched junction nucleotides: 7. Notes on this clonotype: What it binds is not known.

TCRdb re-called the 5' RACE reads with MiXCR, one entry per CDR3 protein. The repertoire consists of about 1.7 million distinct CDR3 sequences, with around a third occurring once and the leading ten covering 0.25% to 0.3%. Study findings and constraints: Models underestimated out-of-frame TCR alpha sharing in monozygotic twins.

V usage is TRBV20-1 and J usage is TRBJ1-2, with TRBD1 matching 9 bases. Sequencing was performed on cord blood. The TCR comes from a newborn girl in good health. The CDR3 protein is CSASFDRGDGYTF. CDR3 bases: TGCAGTGCTTCTTTTGACAGGGGGGATGGCTACACCTTC.